Listed below are T cell receptor beta chains from one sample, sequenced in a study of T cell responses to AZD1222 COVID-19 vaccine. Here immunoSEQ multiplex PCR was the method, and the copy in TCRdb shows in-frame clones only, minus some. The sample has more than 100,000 clones; around 87% are singletons. The source was peripheral blood, collected on day 0 of AZD1222 vaccination. Receptors originate from an adult in good health. The CDR3 runs from the conserved cysteine through the conserved F or W. The D gene is left open where the match is weak. For some rows the clone size is stated as once, few or many, or as a class when expanded; others skip it.

v_call	d_call	clone_size	j_call	cdr3_nt	cdr3_aa
TRBV4-1	-	-	TRBJ1-6	TGCGCCAGCAGCCAAGTTGGGAAGAGGTCTTCACCCCTCCACTTT	CASSQVGKRSSPLHF
TRBV7-8	TRBD2	-	TRBJ2-1	TGTGCCAGCAGCTTTAGGACTAGCGGGGGGCTGGATGAGCAGTTCTTC	CASSFRTSGGLDEQFF
TRBV7-2	TRBD1	-	TRBJ1-5	TGTGCCAGCAGCTTAGAGGGACAGGGGAAACAGCCCCAGCATTTT	CASSLEGQGKQPQHF
TRBV4-3	TRBD2	-	TRBJ2-3	TGCGCCAGCAGCCAAGACGTACTAGCGGGGGGATCCTCTAGCACAGATACGCAGTATTTT	CASSQDVLAGGSSSTDTQYF
TRBV5-1	TRBD2	-	TRBJ2-2	TGCGCCAGCAGCCCTCTTCGGGAGGGCACCGGGGAGCTGTTTTTT	CASSPLREGTGELFF
TRBV19	-	-	TRBJ1-2	TGTGCCAGTAGTGACCTTGGTGATAACTATGGCTACACCTTC	CASSDLGDNYGYTF
TRBV12-3/TRBV12-4	TRBD1	once	TRBJ1-5	TGTGCCAGCAGCTTCGGGACAGGTCAGCCCCAGCATTTT	CASSFGTGQPQHF
TRBV19	-	once	TRBJ2-2	TGTGCCAGTAGTATATATTTGTCGAGGAAGACCGGGGAGCTGTTTTTT	CASSIYLSRKTGELFF
TRBV5-6	-	-	TRBJ1-1	TGTGCCAGCAGCTTGGGGGTCACTGAAGCTTTCTTT	CASSLGVTEAFF
TRBV5-4	-	-	TRBJ1-6	TGTGCCAGCAGCTTGGGGGGGGCTCGCAATTCACCCCTCCACTTT	CASSLGGARNSPLHF
TRBV24-1	-	-	TRBJ1-1	TGTGCCACCCGGGGGGGATTGAACACTGAAGCTTTCTTT	CATRGGLNTEAFF
TRBV9	-	-	TRBJ1-6	TGTGCCAGCAGCCCCTATAATTCACCCCTCCACTTT	CASSPYNSPLHF
TRBV6-5	-	-	TRBJ2-3	TGTGCCAGCAGTCAAACTATTAGCACAGATACGCAGTATTTT	CASSQTISTDTQYF
TRBV19	TRBD2	-	TRBJ2-3	TGTGCCAGTAGTATAGGGACTAGCGGGAGTACAGATACGCAGTATTTT	CASSIGTSGSTDTQYF
TRBV18	TRBD1	-	TRBJ1-5	TGTGCCAGCTCCTACCGGGACAGCACGTATAGCAATCAGCCCCAGCATTTT	CASSYRDSTYSNQPQHF
TRBV5-6	-	-	TRBJ1-2	TGTGCCAGCAGCTTGAATAGCCTCGATGGCTACACCTTC	CASSLNSLDGYTF
TRBV21-1	-	-	TRBJ1-6	TGTGCCAGCAACGCCTCCGGGACACGGTTTCTACCCCTCCACTTT	CASNASGTRFLPLHF
TRBV9	-	-	TRBJ2-3	TGTGCCAGCAGCATGACCACAGATACGCAGTATTTT	CASSMTTDTQYF
TRBV6-2/TRBV6-3	-	-	TRBJ2-3	TGTGCCAGCAGTTACGCGACGGATACGCAGTATTTT	CASSYATDTQYF
TRBV2	-	-	TRBJ1-1	TGTGCCAGTTGGGAGTGGGGGAAAATGAACACTGAAGCTTTCTTT	CASWEWGKMNTEAFF
TRBV14	-	-	TRBJ1-4	TGTGCCAGCAGCCAAGATATCCTATCGGCAACTAATGAAAAACTGTTTTTT	CASSQDILSATNEKLFF
TRBV4-3	-	-	TRBJ2-7	TGCGCCAGCAGCCAAGAAGGGGGGGCCCTGGGACAACTCTACGAGCAGTACTTC	CASSQEGGALGQLYEQYF
TRBV11-2	-	-	TRBJ2-5	TGTGCCAGCAGCTTAGGTTCGTGGGCGCTTCTACGTAGGGAGACCCAGTACTTC	CASSLGSWALLRRETQYF
TRBV21-1	-	-	TRBJ1-5	TGTGCCAGCAGCAAAGGCACCACGGGACAGGGAAGTCAGCCCCAGCATTTT	CASSKGTTGQGSQPQHF
TRBV7-2	-	-	TRBJ2-2	TGTGCCAGCAGCTTATACGGGATTCGCACCGGGGAGCTGTTTTTT	CASSLYGIRTGELFF
TRBV20-1	-	-	TRBJ1-1	TGCAGCCCCTGGCTAACAGCTTTCTTT	CSPWLTAFF
TRBV11-3	-	-	TRBJ2-1	TGTGCCAGCAGCCCCGGCGGAGGACCCCATGAGCAGTTCTTC	CASSPGGGPHEQFF
TRBV24-1	-	-	TRBJ2-5	TGTGCCACCAGTGACACGACAGGGGAGGGGACCCAGTACTTC	CATSDTTGEGTQYF
TRBV11-1	-	-	TRBJ2-5	TGTGCCAGCAGCTTATTCGGGGGACGGGAGACCCAGTACTTC	CASSLFGGRETQYF
TRBV6-1	-	few	TRBJ2-2	TGTGCCAGCAGTGAAGTCAGGGGCTCCGGGGAGCTGTTTTTT	CASSEVRGSGELFF
TRBV19	-	-	TRBJ1-5	TGTGCCAGTATATGGACAAGGGGTCCCAATCAGCCCCAGCATTTT	CASIWTRGPNQPQHF
TRBV7-9	-	-	TRBJ1-1	TGTGCCAGCAGCTTTGAAGGGGACACTGAAGCTTTCTTT	CASSFEGDTEAFF
TRBV12-3/TRBV12-4	-	-	TRBJ1-1	TGTGCCAGCAGCCCCGTCCTCACTGAAGCTTTCTTT	CASSPVLTEAFF
TRBV2	TRBD1	-	TRBJ1-1	TGTGCCAGCAGTGTACGGGACAGGGGGTCCGAAGCTTTCTTT	CASSVRDRGSEAFF
TRBV6-6	TRBD1	-	TRBJ2-5	TGTGCCAGCAGTTCCCAAGGGACAGGGAGAGAGACCCAGTACTTC	CASSSQGTGRETQYF
TRBV19	TRBD1	-	TRBJ2-5	TGTGCCAGTAAGCAGAAGGGACAGGCCCAAGAGACCCAGTACTTC	CASKQKGQAQETQYF
TRBV4-1	TRBD1	-	TRBJ1-3	TGCGCCAGCAGCCAAGAACAAGGAGCGGACAGGGTGTTTTCTGGAAACACCATATATTTT	CASSQEQGADRVFSGNTIYF
TRBV19	-	-	TRBJ2-7	TGTGCCAGTAGTATCGAGATCCAATACGAGCAGTACTTC	CASSIEIQYEQYF
TRBV2	-	few	TRBJ1-2	TGTGCCAGCAGTGAATCGTGGACGGATTATGGCTACACCTTC	CASSESWTDYGYTF
TRBV6-5	-	-	TRBJ2-3	TGTGCCAGCAGTTACTCCCAGCCCGGCCTTACAGATACGCAGTATTTT	CASSYSQPGLTDTQYF
TRBV6-5	-	-	TRBJ2-5	TGTGCCGGGATGGGCGGGATTCGAGAGACCCAGTACTTC	CAGMGGIRETQYF
TRBV19	-	-	TRBJ1-3	TGTGCCAGTAATGGGATAAGCTCTGGAAACACCATATATTTT	CASNGISSGNTIYF
TRBV5-5	-	once	TRBJ1-2	TGTGCCAGCAGCTTGGCGGGGGGCCCCTATGGCTACACCTTC	CASSLAGGPYGYTF
TRBV4-2	-	-	TRBJ1-5	TGTGCCAGCAGCCAAGAGGTCGGGTTCGGCAATCAGCCCCAGCATTTT	CASSQEVGFGNQPQHF